Below are 2 T cell receptor beta chains sequenced from a single sample in a study of memory CD4+ T cells and cytomegalovirus serostatus. Clones were read by immunoSEQ multiplex PCR, and TCRdb kept only the in-frame ones, dropping some. Of around 88,000 clones listed, around 80% are singletons. The sort gate was single viable CD3+CD4+CD8-CD45RO+ cells for memory CD4+ T cells. The specimen sequenced was memory CD4+ T cells from blood. These TCRs come from an adult in good health and CMV-seropositive.

The chain couples TRBV6-1 to TRBJ2-7; D gene unclear. V was trimmed by 8 bases and J by 3 bases, leaving 8 bases between them. The CDR3 has 11 amino acids. Germline V gene data show CDR1 as MNHNS and CDR2 as SASEGT. The CDR3: CASLSFYEQYF. CDR3 bases: TGTGCCAGCCTCTCATTCTACGAGCAGTACTTC.

The V call is TRBV18, the J call TRBJ2-7; tentatively, D is TRBD2 (6 bases). This CDR3 spans 11 amino acids. The V end was cut by 2 bases, the J end by 7 bases, with 6 bases between. The germline gives CDR1 KGHSH, CDR2 LQKENI. This CDR3 reads CASSPGTEQYF. Written as DNA, the CDR3 is TGTGCCAGCTCACCAGGGACTGAGCAGTACTTC.